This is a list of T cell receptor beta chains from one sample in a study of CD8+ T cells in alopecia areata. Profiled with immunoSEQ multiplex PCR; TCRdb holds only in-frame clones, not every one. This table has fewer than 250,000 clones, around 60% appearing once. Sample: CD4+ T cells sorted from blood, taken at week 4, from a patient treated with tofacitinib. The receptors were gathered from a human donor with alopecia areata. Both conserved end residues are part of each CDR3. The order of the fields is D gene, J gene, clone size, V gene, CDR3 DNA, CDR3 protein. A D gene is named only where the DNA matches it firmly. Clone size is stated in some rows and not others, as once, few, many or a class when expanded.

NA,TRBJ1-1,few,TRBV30,TGTGCCTGGAGTGTACCCTACCGGGGAGTCAGGGGTGTCAAGAACACTGAAGCTTTCTTT,CAWSVPYRGVRGVKNTEAFF
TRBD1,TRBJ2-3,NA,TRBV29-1,TGCAGCGGGGCCCCTATGCAGGACAGGGCGAACACAGATACGCAGTATTTT,CSGAPMQDRANTDTQYF
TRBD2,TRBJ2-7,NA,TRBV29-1,TGCAGCGTTGGAACGGGACTAACCTCCTACGAGCAGTACTTC,CSVGTGLTSYEQYF
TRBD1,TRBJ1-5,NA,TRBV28,TGTGCCAGCAGTGTCGGGACAGGGGGCAATCAGCCCCAGCATTTT,CASSVGTGGNQPQHF
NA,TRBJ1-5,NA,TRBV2,TGTGCCAGCAGGTTGGATAGCAATCAGCCCCAGCATTTT,CASRLDSNQPQHF
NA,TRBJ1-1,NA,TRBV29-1,TGCAGCGTTGATGGCAGGGCGGACACTGAAGCTTTCTTT,CSVDGRADTEAFF
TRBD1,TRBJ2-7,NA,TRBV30,TGTGCCTGGAGCGGTTCTCGACAGGGCTCGGACGAGCAGTACTTC,CAWSGSRQGSDEQYF
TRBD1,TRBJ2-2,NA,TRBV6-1,TGTGCCACCAGGACAGGGACCACCGGGGAGCTGTTTTTT,CATRTGTTGELFF
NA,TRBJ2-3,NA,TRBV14,TGTGCCAGCAGCCAAGGTCACAGGGTAATCACGCAGTATTTT,CASSQGHRVITQYF
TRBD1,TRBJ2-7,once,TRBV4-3,TGCGCCAGCAGCCAAGCTCCAGGGGGCTTGGCCGAGCAGTACTTC,CASSQAPGGLAEQYF
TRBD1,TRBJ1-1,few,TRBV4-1,TGCGCCAGCAGCCAAGGACAGGGGCTCCGGGAAGCTTTCTTT,CASSQGQGLREAFF
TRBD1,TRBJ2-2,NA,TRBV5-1,TGCGCCAGCCAGGGGGCACAGAACACCGGGGAGCTGTTTTTT,CASQGAQNTGELFF
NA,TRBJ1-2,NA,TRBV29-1,TGCAGCGTTTCACATCGAGGGCGACGGGGCTACACCTTC,CSVSHRGRRGYTF